These 18 T cell receptor beta chains were all obtained from the same sample, sequenced in a study of T cell repertoires in cytomegalovirus infection (dated by TCRdb to between 2018 and 2021). TCRdb shows the sequencer as Illumina HiSeq 1500. The public reads were run again by TCRdb, first through fastp at Q25 and then through MiXCR, and only productive beta chains were kept. Each record represents a unique CDR3 protein, reported with the most common genes and DNA among its rows. This sample gives about 68,000 distinct CDR3 sequences in total; approximately 22% of them show up just once. Together, the top ten hold around 79% of the sample. These receptors' antigens are unknown. Sequencing was carried out using PBMCs, sequenced either directly or after in vitro stimulation (not recorded which). The receptors were sampled from a human donor in good health (CMV status not recorded). Some clones in this sample may be carry-over from other donors' samples.

V gene TRBV19 combines with J gene TRBJ2-7, with 8 bases fitting TRBD2. This CDR3 is 15 amino acids long. With 10 bases clipped from V and 3 bases from J, the junction kept 14 bases outside the gene matches. From germline, CDR1 is LNHDA and CDR2 SQIVND (reference sequence). The CDR3 bases are TGTGCCACCGCCGGGACTAGACGGGGAATCTACGAGCAGTACGTC. It is translated as CATAGTRRGIYEQYV.

This rearrangement joins TRBV12-3 or TRBV12-4 to TRBJ2-7, with TRBD2 matching over 14 bases. V lost 3 bases and J lost 2; bases outside the gene matches: 15. This CDR3 spans 20 amino acids. CDR3 amino acids: CASSFSIGPGLAGDTYEQYF. The CDR3, as DNA: TGTGCCAGCAGTTTTTCTATTGGCCCGGGACTAGCGGGAGATACCTACGAGCAGTACTTC.

This clonotype turned up a few times. The CDR3: CASSLANRGLAGGNEQFF. CDR3 coding DNA: TGTGCCAGCAGCTTAGCGAACCGGGGACTAGCGGGGGGGAATGAGCAGTTCTTC. The gene calls are TRBV7-8 and TRBJ2-1, with 16 nucleotides matching TRBD2. The germline CDR1 and CDR2 sequences are SGHVS and FQNEAQ. The CDR3 extends over 18 amino acids. Trimming cost V 0 bases and J 7 bases; bases outside gene matches: 6.

In the case of this clonotype: An end of the junction does not agree with germline; a read error may underlie this. V gene TRBV7-7 combines with J gene TRBJ2-1, with a possible D match to TRBD2 (6 bases). The germline V gene has CDR1 SSHAT and CDR2 FNYEAQ (reference sequence). This CDR3 is 12 amino acids long. CDR3 nucleotide sequence: TGTGCTAGCAGCCATCCGGCCGGGGAGGTGTTCTTC. Protein sequence: CASSHPAGEVFF.

Notes on this clonotype: A much larger clonotype is one base distant, so this may be a read error. The rearrangement links TRBV7-2 to TRBJ2-5, with a weak D call TRBD1 (6 bases). The germline gives CDR1 SGHTA, CDR2 FQGNSA. This CDR3 comprises 14 residues. Here the CDR3 reads CAGSHTGKVGTQYF. CDR3 DNA: TGTGCCGGCAGCCACACAGGGAAGGTTGGGACCCAGTACTTC.

This clonotype was counted between two and nine times. V gene TRBV12-3 or TRBV12-4 combines with J gene TRBJ2-1; TRBD2 is a possible D gene (5 bases). Trimming pared 0 bases from V and 4 bases from J, leaving 7 bases between. The CDR3 is 14 amino acids. CDR3 DNA sequence: TGTGCCAGCAGTTTAGCGGGAGTATACAATGAGCAGTTCTTC. It specifies CASSLAGVYNEQFF.

The chain recombines TRBV6-8 with TRBJ2-7; the D is unclear. The germline CDR1 and CDR2 sequences are MNHGY and SAAAGT. Trimming took 2 bases from V and 6 from J, leaving 20 bases between them. This CDR3 has 16 amino acids. CDR3 loop: CASSYSLGYEASEQYV. CDR3 in DNA: TGTGCCAGCAGTTACAGTTTAGGCTACGAGGCCTCCGAGCAGTACGTC.

The chain recombines TRBV3-1 with TRBJ1-5, with a tentative D call TRBD1 (6 bases). V was trimmed by 0 bases and J by 4 bases, leaving 10 bases between them. This CDR3 contains 15 residues. Germline V gives CDR1 LGHDT, CDR2 YNNKEL (reference sequence). DNA for the CDR3: TGTGCCAGCAGCCAAGAGGGGGCACCGAATCAGCCCCAGCATTTT. This gives the protein CASSQEGAPNQPQHF.

The chain carries TRBV6-2 or TRBV6-3 and TRBJ2-3; 12 nucleotides match TRBD2. Trimming removed 2 bases from V and 5 bases from J; junction bases left unmatched: 5. The CDR3 runs 16 residues. The germline V gene encodes CDR1 MNHEY and CDR2 SVGEGT. The CDR3 nucleotides read TGTGCCAGCAGTTACCAACTAGCGGGAGGCCGAGATACGCAGTATTTT. It is translated as CASSYQLAGGRDTQYF.

This clonotype was counted at least ten times. The J gene is TRBJ2-3, the V gene TRBV10-3, with 14 positions matching TRBD2. CDR1 is ENHRY and CDR2 is SYGVKD in the germline V gene. Germline trimming cut 10 bases from V and 6 bases from J; bases unmatched to any gene: 6. The CDR3 loop spans 14 amino acids. CDR3 bases: TGTGCCACGGGACTAGCGGGAGTAGGGGATACGCAGTATTTT. This gives the protein CATGLAGVGDTQYF.

This clonotype was seen a handful of times. The V gene is TRBV7-9, the J gene TRBJ1-1; D uncertain. The germline CDR1 and CDR2 sequences are SEHNR and FQNEAQ (reference sequence). The V end was cut by 5 bases, the J end by 4 bases, with 14 bases between. This CDR3 contains 14 residues. In DNA form, the CDR3 reads TGTGCCAGCAGCGCCGTGGACGGAACCACTGAAGCTTTCTTT. It codes for CASSAVDGTTEAFF. The whole variable domain, filled in from reference TRBV7-9 and TRBJ1-1, reads DTGVSQNPRHKITKRGQNVTFRCDPISEHNRLYWYRQTLGQGPEFLTYFQNEAQLEKSRLLSDRFSAERPKGSFSTLEIQRTEQGDSAMYLCASSAVDGTTEAFFGQGTRLTVV.

The chain uses TRBV19 and TRBJ1-2; 9 bases map to TRBD1. Losses at the gene ends were 3 bases for V and 8 bases for J; bases not matched to a gene: 7. CDR1 is LNHDA and CDR2 is SQIVND in the germline V gene (reference sequence). This CDR3 spans 14 amino acids. The DNA of the CDR3 is TGTGCCAGTAGTATCGGGACAGGGTATGACGGCTACACCTTC. This encodes CASSIGTGYDGYTF.

The chain combines TRBV7-6 with TRBJ2-5; D ambiguous. V lost 0 bases to trimming and J lost 4 bases, with 6 bases between them. CDR1 SGHVS and CDR2 FNYEAQ come from the germline V gene. This CDR3 is 13 amino acids long. The CDR3 DNA reads TGTGCCAGCAGCTTAGCACGAGGAGAGACCCAGTACTTC. Translation gives CASSLARGETQYF.

Worth noting for this clonotype: The junction differs from germline at one of its ends, possibly a read error. V and J are TRBV4-3 and TRBJ1-2, with TRBD1 matching 8 bases. The CDR3 spans 14 residues. Germline values: CDR1 LGHNA, CDR2 YSLEER. The CDR3 loop reads CASSQVIGQGYLFF. For the CDR3, the DNA is TGCGCCAGCAGCCAAGTAATTGGACAGGGATATTTATTCTTC.

This rearrangement joins TRBV6-8 to TRBJ2-7, with 7 bases matching TRBD1. CDR3 size: 14 residues. The trim removed 5 bases at V and 4 bases at J, leaving 8 bases unmatched. Per the germline V gene, CDR1 is MNHGY and CDR2 is SAAAGT. The CDR3 bases are TGTGCCAGCAGTGACTTCGGGACAGCATACGAGCAGTACGTC. As protein: CASSDFGTAYEQYV.

This clonotype came up many times. The chain is built from TRBV7-2 and TRBJ1-3, with a tentative D call TRBD1 (5 bases). The CDR3 is 14 residues long. Trimming took off 5 bases at V and 3 bases at J, with 11 bases between the two ends. The germline CDR1 and CDR2 sequences are SGHTA and FQGNSA. CDR3: CASSPGRVGNTIYF. The CDR3 region has the DNA TGTGCCAGCAGCCCAGGGAGGGTTGGAAACACCATATATTTT.

This clonotype was counted between two and nine times. This sequence joins TRBV5-5 and TRBJ2-7; no clear D. CDR1 is SGHKS and CDR2 is YYEKEE in the germline V gene (reference sequence). V was clipped by 1 base and J by 2 bases, with 7 bases between them. This CDR3 is 13 amino acids long. CDR3 in amino acids: CASSLTNTYEQYV. In DNA, the CDR3 is TGTGCCAGCAGCTTGACCAACACCTACGAGCAGTACGTC.

V and J are TRBV6-1 and TRBJ2-5; 9 nucleotides line up with TRBD1. V lost 6 bases, J lost 5 bases, and 13 bases stayed unmatched. The germline gives CDR1 MNHNS, CDR2 SASEGT. This CDR3 comprises 16 residues. The CDR3: CASSRPQGAIIETQYF. As DNA, the CDR3 is TGTGCCAGCAGCAGACCACAGGGGGCCATTATCGAGACCCAGTACTTC.